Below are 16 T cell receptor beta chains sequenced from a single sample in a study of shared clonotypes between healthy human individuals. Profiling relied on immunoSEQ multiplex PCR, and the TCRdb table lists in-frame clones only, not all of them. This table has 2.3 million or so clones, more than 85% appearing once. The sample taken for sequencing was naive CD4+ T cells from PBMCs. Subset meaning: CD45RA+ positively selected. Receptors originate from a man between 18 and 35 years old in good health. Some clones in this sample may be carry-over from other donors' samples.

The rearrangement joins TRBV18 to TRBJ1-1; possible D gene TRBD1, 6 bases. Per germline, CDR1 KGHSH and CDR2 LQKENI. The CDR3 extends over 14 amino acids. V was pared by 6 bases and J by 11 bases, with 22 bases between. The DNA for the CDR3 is TGTGCCAGCTCGCCCACAGGGTTTCTTTCTGGGGCTTTCTTT. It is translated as CASSPTGFLSGAFF.

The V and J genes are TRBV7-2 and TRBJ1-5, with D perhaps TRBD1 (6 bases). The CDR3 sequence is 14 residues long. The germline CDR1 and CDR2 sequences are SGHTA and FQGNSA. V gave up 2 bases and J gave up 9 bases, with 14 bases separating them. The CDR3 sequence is CASSLRDTGRPQHF. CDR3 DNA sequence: TGTGCCAGCAGCTTACGGGACACCGGTCGGCCCCAGCATTTT.

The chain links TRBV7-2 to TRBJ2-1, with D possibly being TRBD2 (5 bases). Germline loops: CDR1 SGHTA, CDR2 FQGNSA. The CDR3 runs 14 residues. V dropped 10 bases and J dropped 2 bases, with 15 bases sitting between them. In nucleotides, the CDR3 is TGTGCCATAAGCGGATCGCTCACCTACAATGAGCAGTTCTTC. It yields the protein CAISGSLTYNEQFF. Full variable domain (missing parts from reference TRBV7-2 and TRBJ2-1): GAGVSQSPSNKVTEKGKDVELRCDPISGHTALYWYRQSLGQGLEFLIYFQGNSAPDKSGLPSDRFSAERTGGSVSTLTIQRTQQEDSAVYLCAISGSLTYNEQFFGPGTRLTVL.

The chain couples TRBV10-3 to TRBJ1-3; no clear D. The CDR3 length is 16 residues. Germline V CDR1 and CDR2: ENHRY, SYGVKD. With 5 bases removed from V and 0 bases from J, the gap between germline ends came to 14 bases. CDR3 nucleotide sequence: TGTGCCATCAGTTCGGGAGGGTCTTACTCTGGAAACACCATATATTTT. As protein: CAISSGGSYSGNTIYF.

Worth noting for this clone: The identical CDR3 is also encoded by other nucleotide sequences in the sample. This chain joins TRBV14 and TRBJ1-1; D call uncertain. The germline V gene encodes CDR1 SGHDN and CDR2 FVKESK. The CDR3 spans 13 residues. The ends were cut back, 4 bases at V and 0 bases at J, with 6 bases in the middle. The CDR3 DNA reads TGTGCCAGCAGCCGAGGGTTGAACACTGAAGCTTTCTTT. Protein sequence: CASSRGLNTEAFF.

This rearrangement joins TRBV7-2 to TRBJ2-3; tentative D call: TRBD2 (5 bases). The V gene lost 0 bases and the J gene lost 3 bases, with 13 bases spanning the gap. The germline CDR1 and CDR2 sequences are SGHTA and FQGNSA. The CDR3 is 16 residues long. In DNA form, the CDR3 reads TGTGCCAGCAGCTTAGCTTTCCTAGCCGGTACAGATACGCAGTATTTT. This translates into CASSLAFLAGTDTQYF.

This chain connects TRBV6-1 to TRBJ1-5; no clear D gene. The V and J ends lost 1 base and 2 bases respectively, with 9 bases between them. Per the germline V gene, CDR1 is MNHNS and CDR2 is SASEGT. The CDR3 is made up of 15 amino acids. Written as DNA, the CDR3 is TGTGCCAGCAGTGAAGGCAGTTCAGGCAATCAGCCCCAGCATTTT. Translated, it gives CASSEGSSGNQPQHF.

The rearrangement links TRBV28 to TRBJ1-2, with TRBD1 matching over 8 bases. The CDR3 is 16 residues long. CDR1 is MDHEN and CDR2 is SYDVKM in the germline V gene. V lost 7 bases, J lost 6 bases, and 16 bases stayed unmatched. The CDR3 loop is CASTSWGELTGDGYTF. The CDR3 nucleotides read TGTGCCAGCACCTCTTGGGGAGAATTGACAGGGGATGGCTACACCTTC.

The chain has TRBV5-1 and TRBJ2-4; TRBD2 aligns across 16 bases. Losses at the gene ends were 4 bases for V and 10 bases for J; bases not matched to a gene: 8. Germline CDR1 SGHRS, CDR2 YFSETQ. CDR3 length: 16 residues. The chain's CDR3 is CASSPGTSGRAGIQYF. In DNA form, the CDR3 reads TGCGCCAGCAGCCCCGGGACTAGCGGGAGGGCCGGGATTCAGTACTTC.

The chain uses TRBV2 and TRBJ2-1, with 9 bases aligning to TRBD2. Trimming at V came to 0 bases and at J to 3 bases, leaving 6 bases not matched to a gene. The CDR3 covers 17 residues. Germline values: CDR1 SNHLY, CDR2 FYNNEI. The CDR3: CASSEAHAGGLYNEQFF. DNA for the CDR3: TGTGCCAGCAGTGAAGCCCACGCGGGAGGGCTCTACAATGAGCAGTTCTTC. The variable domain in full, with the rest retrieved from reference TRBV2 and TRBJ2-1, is EPEVTQTPSHQVTQMGQEVILRCVPISNHLYFYWYRQILGQKVEFLVSFYNNEISEKSEIFDDQFSVERPDGSNFTLKIRSTKLEDSAMYFCASSEAHAGGLYNEQFFGPGTRLTVL.

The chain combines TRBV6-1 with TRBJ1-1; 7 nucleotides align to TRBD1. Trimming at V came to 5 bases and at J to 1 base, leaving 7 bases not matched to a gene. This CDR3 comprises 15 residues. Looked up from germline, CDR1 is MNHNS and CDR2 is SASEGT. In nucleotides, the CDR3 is TGTGCCAGCAGTTCTGGACAGGCCGGGAACACTGAAGCTTTCTTT. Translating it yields CASSSGQAGNTEAFF.

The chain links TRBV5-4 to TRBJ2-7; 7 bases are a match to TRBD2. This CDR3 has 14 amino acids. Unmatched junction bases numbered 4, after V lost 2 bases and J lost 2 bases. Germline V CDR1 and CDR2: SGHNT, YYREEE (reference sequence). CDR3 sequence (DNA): TGTGCCAGCAGCTTAGCGGGGAGGGCCTACGAGCAGTACTTC. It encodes CASSLAGRAYEQYF. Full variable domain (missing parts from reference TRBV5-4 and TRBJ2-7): ETGVTQSPTHLIKTRGQQVTLRCSSQSGHNTVSWYQQALGQGPQFIFQYYREEENGRGNFPPRFSGLQFPNYSSELNVNALELDDSALYLCASSLAGRAYEQYFGPGTRLTVT.

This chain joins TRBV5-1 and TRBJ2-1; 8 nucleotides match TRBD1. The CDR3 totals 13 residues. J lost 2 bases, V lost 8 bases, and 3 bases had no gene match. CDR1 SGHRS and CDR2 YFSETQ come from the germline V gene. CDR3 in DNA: TGCGCCAGTTCGACAGGGGCCTACAATGAGCAGTTCTTC. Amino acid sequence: CASSTGAYNEQFF.

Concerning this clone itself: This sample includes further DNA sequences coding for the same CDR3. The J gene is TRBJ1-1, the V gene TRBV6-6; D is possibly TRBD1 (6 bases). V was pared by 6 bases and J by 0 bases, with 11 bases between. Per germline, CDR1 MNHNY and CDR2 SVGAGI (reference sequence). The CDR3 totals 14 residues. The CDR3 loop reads CASRRQVMNTEAFF. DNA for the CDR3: TGTGCCAGCAGACGACAGGTTATGAACACTGAAGCTTTCTTT.

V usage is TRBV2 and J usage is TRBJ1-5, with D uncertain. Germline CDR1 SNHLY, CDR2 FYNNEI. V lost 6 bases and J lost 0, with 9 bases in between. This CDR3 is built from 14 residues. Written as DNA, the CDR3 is TGTGCCAGCAGAAACGACCCTAGCAATCAGCCCCAGCATTTT. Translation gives CASRNDPSNQPQHF.

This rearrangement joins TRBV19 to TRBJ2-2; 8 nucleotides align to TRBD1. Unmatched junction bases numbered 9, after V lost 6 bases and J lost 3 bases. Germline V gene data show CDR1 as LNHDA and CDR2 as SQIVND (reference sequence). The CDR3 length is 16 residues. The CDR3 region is CASRSAGGFYTGELFF. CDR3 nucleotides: TGTGCCAGTAGATCCGCAGGGGGCTTCTACACCGGGGAGCTGTTTTTT.